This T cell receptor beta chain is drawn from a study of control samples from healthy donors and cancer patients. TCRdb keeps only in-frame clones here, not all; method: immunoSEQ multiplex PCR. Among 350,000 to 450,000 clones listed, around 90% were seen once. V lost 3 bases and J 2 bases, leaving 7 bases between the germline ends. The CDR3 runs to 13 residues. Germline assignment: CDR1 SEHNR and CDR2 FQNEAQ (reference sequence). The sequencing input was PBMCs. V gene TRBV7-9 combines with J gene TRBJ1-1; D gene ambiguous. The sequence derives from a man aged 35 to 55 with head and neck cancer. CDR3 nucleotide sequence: TGTGCCAGCAGCTTTTACAGTAACACTGAAGCTTTCTTT. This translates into CASSFYSNTEAFF.